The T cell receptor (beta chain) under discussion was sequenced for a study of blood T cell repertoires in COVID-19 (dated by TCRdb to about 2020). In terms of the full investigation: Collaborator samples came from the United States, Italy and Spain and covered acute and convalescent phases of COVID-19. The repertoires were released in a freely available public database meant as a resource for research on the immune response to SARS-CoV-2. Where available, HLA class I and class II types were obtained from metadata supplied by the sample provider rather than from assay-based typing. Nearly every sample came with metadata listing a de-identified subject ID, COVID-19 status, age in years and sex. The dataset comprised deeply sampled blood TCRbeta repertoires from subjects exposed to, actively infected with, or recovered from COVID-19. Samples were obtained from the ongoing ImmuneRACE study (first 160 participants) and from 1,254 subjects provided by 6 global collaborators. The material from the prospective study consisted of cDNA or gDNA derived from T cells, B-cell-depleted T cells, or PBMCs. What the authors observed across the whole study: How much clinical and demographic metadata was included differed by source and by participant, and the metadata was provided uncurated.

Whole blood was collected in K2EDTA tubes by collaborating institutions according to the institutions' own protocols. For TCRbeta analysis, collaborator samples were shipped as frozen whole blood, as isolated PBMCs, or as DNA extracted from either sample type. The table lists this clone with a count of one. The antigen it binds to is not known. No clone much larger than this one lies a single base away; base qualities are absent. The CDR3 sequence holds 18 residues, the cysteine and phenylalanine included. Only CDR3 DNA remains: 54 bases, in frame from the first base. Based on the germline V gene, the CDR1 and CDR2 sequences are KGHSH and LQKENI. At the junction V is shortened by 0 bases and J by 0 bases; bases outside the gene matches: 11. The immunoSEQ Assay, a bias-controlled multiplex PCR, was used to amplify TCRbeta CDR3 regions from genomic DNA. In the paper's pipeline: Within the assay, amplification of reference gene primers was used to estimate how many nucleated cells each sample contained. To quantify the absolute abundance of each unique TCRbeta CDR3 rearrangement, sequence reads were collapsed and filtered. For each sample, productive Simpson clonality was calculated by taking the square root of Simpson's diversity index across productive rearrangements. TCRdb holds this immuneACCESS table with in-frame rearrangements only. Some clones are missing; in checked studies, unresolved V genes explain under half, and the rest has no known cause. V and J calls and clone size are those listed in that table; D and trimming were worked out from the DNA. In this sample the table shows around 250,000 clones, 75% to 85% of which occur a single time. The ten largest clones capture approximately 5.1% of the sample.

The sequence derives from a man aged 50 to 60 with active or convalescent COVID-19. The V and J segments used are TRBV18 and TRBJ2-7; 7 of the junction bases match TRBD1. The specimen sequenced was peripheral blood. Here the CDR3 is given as CASSPPQDRVKGSYEQYF. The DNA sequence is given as TGTGCCAGCTCACCACCCCAAGACAGGGTGAAAGGCTCCTACGAGCAGTACTTC.